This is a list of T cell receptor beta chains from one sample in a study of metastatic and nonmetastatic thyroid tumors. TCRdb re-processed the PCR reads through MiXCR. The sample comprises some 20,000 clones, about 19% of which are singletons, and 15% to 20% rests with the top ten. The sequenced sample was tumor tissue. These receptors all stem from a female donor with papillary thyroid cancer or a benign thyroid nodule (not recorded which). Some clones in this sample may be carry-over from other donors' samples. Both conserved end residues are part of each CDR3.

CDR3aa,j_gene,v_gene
CASSTSRLLAETNYGYTF,TRBJ1-2,TRBV9
CSVELVQSVTGELFF,TRBJ2-2,TRBV29-1
CSARVLYQETQYF,TRBJ2-5,TRBV20-1
CASSTSHYRAGGELFF,TRBJ2-2,TRBV19
CASGQAGDFYNEQFF,TRBJ2-1,TRBV12-5
CSVSVSGPYEQYF,TRBJ2-7,TRBV29-1
CASSQGLAGSNEQFF,TRBJ2-1,TRBV5-1
CASSQGGRHNEQFF,TRBJ2-1,TRBV14
CASSRSFSGSAGELFF,TRBJ2-2,TRBV4-1
CASSRGLAGEAGSYEQYF,TRBJ2-7,TRBV5-1
CAWSAQQGAKENTEAFF,TRBJ1-1,TRBV30
CASSSPLRLVDTQYF,TRBJ2-3,TRBV11-2